A single sample is the source of the 20 T cell receptor beta chains below, sequenced in a study of cytomegalovirus exposure and HLA in healthy donors (dated by TCRdb to the late 2010s). Receptors were amplified or captured by the immunoSEQ multiplex PCR assay. The table was pulled from immuneACCESS by TCRdb, which kept in-frame rearrangements only. Such tables lose some clones; where checked, under half of the loss comes from unresolved V genes, and the rest has no known cause. The sample table records about 240,000 clones; 86% of these occur just once. Of the sample, roughly 1.2% is held by the ten largest clones. The sequencing input was PBMCs. All receptors derive from a woman younger than 45 in good health and CMV-seropositive.

The chain employs TRBV5-1 and TRBJ1-2, with D perhaps matching TRBD1 (6 bases). The CDR3 sequence is 14 residues long. V gave up 2 bases and J gave up 2 bases, with 10 bases separating them. Germline values: CDR1 SGHRS, CDR2 YFSETQ. Written as DNA, the CDR3 is TGCGCCAGCAGCTTAGACAGGCGAAACTATGGCTACACCTTC. This translates into CASSLDRRNYGYTF.

The chain employs TRBV9 and TRBJ2-1; D perhaps matches TRBD1 (5 bases). Trimming left V 4 bases short and J 6 bases short, with 23 bases between. The CDR3 contains 17 residues. The germline CDR1 and CDR2 sequences are SGDLS and YYNGEE. CDR3 DNA: TGTGCCAGCAGCACAGTTTGGGTAACAGGAGAATTCAATGAGCAGTTCTTC. The encoded protein is CASSTVWVTGEFNEQFF.

This clone appeared a single time. V gene TRBV28 combines with J gene TRBJ1-1; D remains ambiguous. CDR3 length: 13 residues. The germline V gene encodes CDR1 MDHEN and CDR2 SYDVKM. Trimming shortened V by 6 bases and J by 5 bases, and 13 bases separated the two germline ends. CDR3 in amino acids: CASSDLGGTEAFF. CDR3 coding DNA: TGTGCCAGCAGCGACCTAGGAGGGACTGAAGCTTTCTTT.

This clone has just one count. The chain employs TRBV19 and TRBJ2-3; 7 positions match TRBD1. This CDR3 contains 14 residues. Germline V CDR1 and CDR2: LNHDA, SQIVND (reference sequence). V was pared by 8 bases and J by 7 bases, with 12 bases of the junction left unmatched. In DNA, the CDR3 is TGTGCCAGTTCCCGGGACAGTCGAATTTATACGCAGTATTTT. Translating it yields CASSRDSRIYTQYF.

The genes are TRBV11-3 and TRBJ2-3, with D hard to call. Per germline, CDR1 SGHNT and CDR2 YENEEA. The V end lost 8 bases, the J end lost 0 bases, and 9 bases lay between the germline ends. The CDR3 consists of 13 residues. The chain's CDR3 is CASQRISTDTQYF. In DNA form, the CDR3 reads TGTGCCAGCCAGAGGATTAGCACAGATACGCAGTATTTT.

V usage is TRBV10-3 and J usage is TRBJ1-2; D is undetermined. In germline, CDR1 is ENHRY, CDR2 SYGVKD. This CDR3 is built from 12 residues. V lost 3 bases, J lost 7 bases, and 9 bases lay in between. CDR3 sequence: CAISDLPSGYTF. The DNA of the CDR3 is TGTGCCATCAGTGACCTCCCTTCTGGCTACACCTTC.

This chain joins TRBV30 and TRBJ2-3; 8 bases line up with TRBD2. This CDR3 comprises 16 residues. V was pared by 2 bases and J by 2 bases, with 9 bases of the junction left unmatched. The germline CDR1 and CDR2 sequences are GTSNPN and SVGIG (reference sequence). CDR3 DNA: TGTGCCTGGAGTCCTACCGGGACTAGATACACAGATACGCAGTATTTT. Protein: CAWSPTGTRYTDTQYF. Based on the CDR3 plus reference TRBV30 and TRBJ2-3, the full variable domain is SQTIHQWPATLVQPVGSPLSLECTVEGTSNPNLYWYRQAAGRGLQLLFYSVGIGQISSEVPQNLSASRPQDRQFILSSKKLLLSDSGFYLCAWSPTGTRYTDTQYFGPGTRLTVL.

V usage is TRBV11-2 and J usage is TRBJ1-4; 7 bases are a match to TRBD1. V trimming: 2 bases; J trimming: 8 bases; junction bases outside the gene matches: 5. The CDR3 loop spans 14 amino acids. Germline V lookup: CDR1 SGHAT, CDR2 FQNNGV. CDR3 in amino acids: CASSLQGGNEKLFF. The CDR3 DNA reads TGTGCCAGCAGCTTACAGGGGGGTAACGAAAAACTGTTTTTT.

This clone was found once. For the CDR3, the DNA is TGTGCCTGGAGTGTACCGGGGATGGGTACAGATACGCAGTATTTT. Protein product: CAWSVPGMGTDTQYF. The rearrangement uses TRBV30 and TRBJ2-3; the D gene is possibly TRBD2 (5 bases). The CDR3 contains 15 residues. CDR1 and CDR2 from the germline V gene are GTSNPN and SVGIG (reference sequence). Trimming shortened V by 0 bases and J by 3 bases, and 13 bases separated the two germline ends.

CDR3 coding DNA: TGTGCCAGCAGCCCTAGGGGGACAGGGGGCTTAGTGGACACTGAAGCTTTCTTT. Translation: CASSPRGTGGLVDTEAFF. The rearrangement uses TRBV9 and TRBJ1-1; 12 nucleotides line up with TRBD1. With 4 bases clipped from V and 3 bases from J, the junction kept 13 bases outside the gene matches. Germline-derived CDR1 and CDR2 are SGDLS and YYNGEE. There are 18 residues in the CDR3.

CDR3 DNA: TGCAGCGCCAGGATAACGGGGGGTGGCTACACCTTC. It encodes CSARITGGGYTF. The chain uses TRBV29-1 and TRBJ1-2; weak D call: TRBD1 (5 bases). The length of the CDR3 is 12 residues. CDR1 is SQVTM and CDR2 is ANQGSEA in the germline V gene. V dropped 7 bases and J dropped 7 bases, with 16 bases sitting between them.

The rearrangement uses TRBV9 and TRBJ2-7; 11 bases agree with TRBD2. J was trimmed by 2 bases and V by 3 bases; bases with no gene match: 4. CDR1 SGDLS and CDR2 YYNGEE come from the germline V gene. The CDR3 length is 15 residues. For the CDR3, the DNA is TGTGCCAGCAGCGACGGGACTAGCGGAACCTACGAGCAGTACTTC. Its protein product is CASSDGTSGTYEQYF.

A few counts support this clone. The chain couples TRBV7-2 to TRBJ2-1, with 7 bases matching TRBD2. V was clipped by 1 base and J by 3 bases; unmatched bases: 9. The CDR3 runs 17 residues. CDR1 is SGHTA, CDR2 FQGNSA, per germline. CDR3 nucleotides: TGTGCCAGCAGCTTAGGGAGGGGCGGGAGAGGCTACAATGAGCAGTTCTTC. Translating gives CASSLGRGGRGYNEQFF.

The chain is built from TRBV4-1 and TRBJ2-7, with D perhaps TRBD2 (5 bases). Trimming cost V 4 bases and J 3 bases, with 22 bases left between them. CDR1 and CDR2 from the germline V gene are MGHRA and YSYEKL. The CDR3 runs 17 residues. The CDR3 bases are TGCGCCAGCAGCCGCTATCACGGCGGGCAGTCGATCTACGAGCAGTACTTC. Protein product: CASSRYHGGQSIYEQYF.

V usage is TRBV6-6 and J usage is TRBJ2-7; a possible D gene is TRBD1 (5 bases). CDR1 MNHNY and CDR2 SVGAGI come from the germline V gene (reference sequence). V was pared by 5 bases and J by 0 bases, with 11 bases between. CDR3 length: 14 residues. CDR3 coding DNA: TGTGCCAGCAGTCAGGGCCCTAACTCCTACGAGCAGTACTTC. Protein: CASSQGPNSYEQYF.

The chain couples TRBV10-3 to TRBJ2-7, with D uncertain. The CDR3 is 12 amino acids. Germline CDR1 is ENHRY and CDR2 is SYGVKD. Trimming cost V 8 bases and J 0 bases, with 8 bases left between them. The CDR3 protein is CAIASPSYEQYF. The CDR3 nucleotides read TGTGCCATCGCGAGCCCCTCCTACGAGCAGTACTTC.

This chain connects TRBV5-4 to TRBJ2-7; D unclear. Per the germline V gene, CDR1 is SGHNT and CDR2 is YYREEE (reference sequence). The CDR3 length is 13 residues. Between the trimmed V and J ends, which lost 0 bases and 0 bases, there was a span of 4 bases. CDR3 protein: CASSLANSYEQYF. The CDR3 DNA reads as TGTGCCAGCAGCTTGGCCAACTCCTACGAGCAGTACTTC.

The chain has TRBV27 and TRBJ1-5, with 9 bases aligning to TRBD1. The V and J ends lost 4 bases and 4 bases, in that order; junction bases with no gene match: 14. Germline CDR1 is MNHEY and CDR2 is SMNVEV (reference sequence). The CDR3 consists of 18 residues. The DNA of the CDR3 is TGTGCCAGCAGTTCTTCAAGACCAACGGGACAGGGAAATCAGCCCCAGCATTTT. As protein: CASSSSRPTGQGNQPQHF.

The rearrangement uses TRBV4-2 and TRBJ2-5, with 11 positions matching TRBD2. The CDR3 runs to 14 residues. CDR1 is LGHNA and CDR2 is YNFKEQ in the germline V gene. V lost 7 bases and J lost 5; bases outside the gene matches: 6. CDR3 coding DNA: TGTGCCAGCATGGGACTAGCGGACGGGGAGACCCAGTACTTC. Translating it yields CASMGLADGETQYF.

In the case of this clone: Sequence at one end of the junction differs from germline and may be a read error. The chain joins TRBV4-2 to TRBJ1-2; D is ambiguous. Germline-derived CDR1 and CDR2 are LGHNA and YNFKEQ. The CDR3 has 12 amino acids. Here the CDR3 reads CASSQDKAPSKF. Written as DNA, the CDR3 is TGTGCCAGCAGCCAAGATAAGGCGCCTAGCAAATTC.